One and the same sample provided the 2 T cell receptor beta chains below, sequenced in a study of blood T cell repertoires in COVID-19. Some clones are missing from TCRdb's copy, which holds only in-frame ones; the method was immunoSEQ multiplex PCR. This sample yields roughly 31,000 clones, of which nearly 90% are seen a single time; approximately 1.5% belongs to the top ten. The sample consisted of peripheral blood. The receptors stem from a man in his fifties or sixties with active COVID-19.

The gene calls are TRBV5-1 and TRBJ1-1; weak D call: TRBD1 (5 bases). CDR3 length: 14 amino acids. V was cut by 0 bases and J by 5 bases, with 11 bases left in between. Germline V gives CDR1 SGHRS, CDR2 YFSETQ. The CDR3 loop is CASSLAGEGTEAFF. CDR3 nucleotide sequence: TGCGCCAGCAGCTTGGCCGGGGAGGGGACTGAAGCTTTCTTT.

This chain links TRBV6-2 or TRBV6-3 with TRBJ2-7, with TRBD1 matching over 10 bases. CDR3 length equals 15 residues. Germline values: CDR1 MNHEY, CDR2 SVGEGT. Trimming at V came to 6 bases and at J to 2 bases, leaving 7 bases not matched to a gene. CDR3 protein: CASSDPGQGTYEQYF. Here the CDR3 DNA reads TGTGCCAGCAGCGATCCGGGACAGGGGACCTACGAGCAGTACTTC.